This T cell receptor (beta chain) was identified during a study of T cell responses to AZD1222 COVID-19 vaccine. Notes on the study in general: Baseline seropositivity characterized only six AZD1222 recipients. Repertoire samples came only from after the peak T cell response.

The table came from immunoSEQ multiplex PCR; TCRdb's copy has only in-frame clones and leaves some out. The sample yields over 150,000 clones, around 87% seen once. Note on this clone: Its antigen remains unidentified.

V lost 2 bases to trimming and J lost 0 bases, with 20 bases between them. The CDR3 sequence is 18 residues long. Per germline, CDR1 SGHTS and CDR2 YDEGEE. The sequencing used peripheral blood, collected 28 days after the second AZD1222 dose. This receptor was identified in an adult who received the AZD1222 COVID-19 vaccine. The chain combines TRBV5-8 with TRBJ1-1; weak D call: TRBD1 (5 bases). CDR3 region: CASSFFFGGRKLNTEAFF. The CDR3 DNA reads TGTGCCAGCAGCTTTTTCTTTGGGGGAAGAAAATTGAACACTGAAGCTTTCTTT.